Each of the 22 T cell receptor beta chains below was sequenced from the same sample in a study of T-cell memory formation after mild COVID-19 (dated by TCRdb to the early 2020s). Libraries were prepared through 5' RACE. This sample was sequenced with an Illumina NovaSeq 6000. TCRdb cleaned the public reads at Q25 with fastp, built clones with MiXCR and kept in-frame beta chains. One record per CDR3 amino acid sequence lists the most common genes and DNA. Here the sample has about 500,000 distinct CDR3 sequences; about a fifth occur a single time. In total, the top ten clones hold under 15% of the sample. Material for sequencing was PBMCs or a T cell subset sorted from them (not recorded which). These receptors originate from an adult woman who had mild COVID-19 (a few samples of this study predate the infection). The sample titles of this study are shuffled in the database, so cell type and time point are left out; the donor was told from shared clones.

This clonotype was recorded a few times. The gene calls are TRBV12-3 or TRBV12-4 and TRBJ1-1; perhaps TRBD1 as D (5 bases). The CDR3 loop spans 15 amino acids. V was cut by 5 bases and J by 4 bases, with 17 bases left in between. The CDR3 region has the DNA TGTGCCAGCAGTCCCGCTTGGGGGGGAGTCACTGAAGCTTTCTTT. Translating gives CASSPAWGGVTEAFF.

This clonotype was picked up many times. The rearrangement links TRBV5-1 to TRBJ2-3, with a tentative D call TRBD2 (5 bases). The germline V gene encodes CDR1 SGHRS and CDR2 YFSETQ. The CDR3 has 15 amino acids. V was cut by 3 bases and J by 2 bases, with 13 bases left in between. CDR3 nucleotide sequence: TGCGCCAGCAGCTCTGGAGCGGTGTTCACAGATACGCAGTATTTT. Translated, it gives CASSSGAVFTDTQYF.

This clonotype was detected ten times or more. V and J are TRBV12-3 or TRBV12-4 and TRBJ2-3; either TRBD1 or TRBD2 may fit D (5 bases each). V was clipped by 5 bases and J by 6 bases, with 18 bases between them. This CDR3 region has 15 residues. The DNA of the CDR3 is TGTGCCAGCAGTCCCTCCGGGACCAGCAGCGATACGCAGTATTTT. Protein: CASSPSGTSSDTQYF.

This clonotype occurred a few times. The genes are TRBV12-3 or TRBV12-4 and TRBJ2-7; TRBD2 matches at 10 bases. The V and J ends lost 5 bases and 6 bases, in that order; junction bases with no gene match: 13. CDR3 length equals 16 residues. CDR3 coding DNA: TGTGCCAGCAGTCCCGTGTCTAGCGGGGGATGGCTCGAGCAGTACTTC. Translation gives CASSPVSSGGWLEQYF.

This clonotype was observed a handful of times. V gene TRBV6-4 combines with J gene TRBJ2-1; TRBD1 is a possible D gene (5 bases). Trimming removed 5 bases from V and 5 bases from J, with 10 bases in between. The CDR3 runs 13 residues. CDR1 MRHNA and CDR2 SNTAGT come from the germline V gene. The CDR3 here is CASSSGSHNEQFF. The CDR3 DNA reads TGTGCCAGCAGTTCAGGGTCCCACAATGAGCAGTTCTTC.

The chain couples TRBV7-9 to TRBJ2-5; the match to TRBD2 covers 8 bases. CDR1 SEHNR and CDR2 FQNEAQ come from the germline V gene (reference sequence). J gave up 2 bases and V 3 bases, and 8 bases lay outside the gene matches. The CDR3 runs 16 residues. The CDR3 nucleotides read TGTGCCAGCAGCTTGATAACTAGCGGCCTGCAAGAGACCCAGTACTTC. This codes for CASSLITSGLQETQYF.

The chain has TRBV4-1 and TRBJ2-4, with TRBD1 identical over 7 bases. The CDR3 consists of 15 residues. In germline, CDR1 is MGHRA, CDR2 YSYEKL. The junction had 11 bases not matched to a gene; V was cut back by 4 bases and J by 8 bases. CDR3 protein: CASSRAERGRDIQYF. Written as DNA, the CDR3 is TGCGCCAGCAGCCGAGCAGAGAGGGGGCGGGACATTCAGTACTTC.

This chain uses TRBV27 with TRBJ2-3, with TRBD2 matching over 13 bases. V was clipped by 5 bases and J by 2 bases; unmatched bases: 4. CDR3 length: 16 amino acids. CDR1 and CDR2 from the germline V gene are MNHEY and SMNVEV (reference sequence). CDR3 amino acids: CASSPGTSGVTDTQYF. The CDR3 DNA reads as TGTGCCAGCAGTCCGGGGACTAGCGGGGTCACAGATACGCAGTATTTT.

This chain uses TRBV9 with TRBJ2-7; D is perhaps TRBD1 or TRBD2 (5 bases each). With 0 bases removed from V and 1 base from J, the gap between germline ends came to 11 bases. This CDR3 contains 15 residues. Looked up from germline, CDR1 is SGDLS and CDR2 is YYNGEE. The CDR3 DNA reads as TGTGCCAGCAGCGTAGGAGGGGCCCGTTCCTACGAGCAGTACTTC. Translation gives CASSVGGARSYEQYF.

The chain joins TRBV5-6 to TRBJ1-1, with D maybe TRBD1 (6 bases). Trimming took 0 bases from V and 8 from J, leaving 11 bases between them. The V gene's germline CDR1 is SGHDT and CDR2 YYEEEE. This CDR3 contains 13 residues. The CDR3 region is CASSLVGGREAFF. The CDR3, as DNA: TGTGCCAGCAGCTTGGTTGGGGGCCGGGAAGCTTTCTTT.

This rearrangement joins TRBV3-1 to TRBJ2-7, with D possibly matching TRBD2 (5 bases). Between the trimmed V and J ends, which lost 5 bases and 3 bases, there was a span of 14 bases. The CDR3 is 14 residues long. CDR1 and CDR2 (germline): LGHDT, YNNKEL (reference sequence). Here the CDR3 DNA reads TGTGCCAGCAGCACAGAGAGGGTTCTCTACGAGCAGTACTTC. Its protein product is CASSTERVLYEQYF.

This clonotype showed up just a few times. This sequence joins TRBV12-3 or TRBV12-4 and TRBJ1-5, with D possibly TRBD1 on 5 matching bases. The CDR3 spans 13 residues. V was clipped by 7 bases and J by 6 bases, with 13 bases between them. CDR3 coding DNA: TGTGCCAGCACCTTGGGGGGGGGTCAGCCCCAGCATTTT. Amino acids: CASTLGGGQPQHF.

The V and J genes are TRBV20-1 and TRBJ2-3; D is uncertain. This CDR3 contains 14 residues. Trimming stripped 1 base from V and 0 bases from J, with 8 bases between. Germline CDR1 and CDR2: DFQATT and SNEGSKA (reference sequence). The CDR3 sequence: CSARGTTSTDTQYF. For the CDR3, the DNA is TGCAGTGCTAGAGGGACCACTAGCACAGATACGCAGTATTTT.

V usage is TRBV7-9 and J usage is TRBJ2-5; a weak D match, TRBD2 (6 bases). The germline V gene encodes CDR1 SEHNR and CDR2 FQNEAQ (reference sequence). The germline V and J ends were trimmed by 1 base and 5 bases, with 11 bases remaining between them. The CDR3 spans 14 residues. CDR3 coding DNA: TGTGCCAGCAGCTTAGTTCGGGAGTGGGAGACCCAGTACTTC. This gives the protein CASSLVREWETQYF.

This clonotype occurred many times. This chain links TRBV11-1 with TRBJ1-1; D not resolved. Trimming cost V 3 bases and J 3 bases, with 17 bases left between them. Germline CDR1 reads SGHAT; CDR2 reads FQDESV (reference sequence). The CDR3 contains 16 residues. CDR3 sequence: CASSLLIGFTDTEAFF. The CDR3, as DNA: TGTGCCAGCAGCTTGCTAATTGGTTTTACGGACACTGAAGCTTTCTTT. The whole variable domain, filled in from reference TRBV11-1 and TRBJ1-1, reads EAEVAQSPRYKITEKSQAVAFWCDPISGHATLYWYRQILGQGPELLVQFQDESVVDDSQLPKDRFSAERLKGVDSTLKIQPAELGDSAMYLCASSLLIGFTDTEAFFGQGTRLTVV.

This clonotype appeared a single time. V and J are TRBV19 and TRBJ2-7; tentatively, D is TRBD2 (5 bases). Germline values: CDR1 LNHDA, CDR2 SQIVND (reference sequence). The CDR3 runs to 13 residues. The germline V and J ends were trimmed by 6 bases and 2 bases, with 11 bases remaining between them. The CDR3 region has the DNA TGTGCCAGTAGGCCTCGAGGGACCTACGAGCAGTACTTC. It yields the protein CASRPRGTYEQYF.

The CDR3 spells CASSVWDGYEQYF. CDR3 coding DNA: TGTGCCAGCAGCGTCTGGGACGGCTACGAGCAGTACTTC. The chain couples TRBV9 to TRBJ2-7; the D gene could be TRBD1 or TRBD2 (5 bases each). Germline V CDR1 and CDR2: SGDLS, YYNGEE. Between the trimmed V and J ends, which lost 2 bases and 3 bases, there was a span of 9 bases. The CDR3 consists of 13 residues.

V and J are TRBV3-1 and TRBJ1-1; D gene uncertain. The germline CDR1 and CDR2 sequences are LGHDT and YNNKEL (reference sequence). The ends were cut back, 5 bases at V and 7 bases at J, with 8 bases in the middle. The CDR3 consists of 11 residues. In DNA, the CDR3 is TGTGCCAGCAGCTCACAGAGTGAAGCTTTCTTT. This gives the protein CASSSQSEAFF. The variable domain in full, completed from reference TRBV3-1 and TRBJ1-1, reads DTAVSQTPKYLVTQMGNDKSIKCEQNLGHDTMYWYKQDSKKFLKIMFSYNNKELIINETVPNRFSPKSPDKAHLNLHINSLELGDSAVYFCASSSQSEAFFGQGTRLTVV.

Points on this clonotype: A much bigger clone sits one base away, suggesting this may be a read error. The chain combines TRBV6-5 with TRBJ2-7; a possible D gene is TRBD1 (6 bases). The CDR3 covers 15 residues. Germline V gives CDR1 MNHEY, CDR2 SVGAGI. CDR3 nucleotide sequence: TGTGCCAGCAGTTACGCTCAGGGGTATTCCTACCAGCAGTACTTC. This gives the protein CASSYAQGYSYQQYF.

Only a few counts were recorded for this clonotype. The rearrangement links TRBV2 to TRBJ1-2; 8 nucleotides align to TRBD1. Germline CDR1 and CDR2: SNHLY and FYNNEI. V shed 6 bases and J 8 bases; nucleotides not matched to a gene: 8. The CDR3 extends over 13 amino acids. The CDR3: CASSITGGEGYTF. CDR3 nucleotides: TGTGCCAGCAGCATAACAGGGGGAGAAGGCTACACCTTC.

This clonotype was detected only a few times. Here the CDR3 DNA reads TGTGCCAGCAGCTTAGATAACGTGGGCACCGGGGAGCTGTTTTTT. It is translated as CASSLDNVGTGELFF. The chain has TRBV11-2 and TRBJ2-2, with D uncertain. The germline V gene has CDR1 SGHAT and CDR2 FQNNGV. The V gene lost 0 bases and the J gene lost 4 bases, with 9 bases spanning the gap. CDR3 length: 15 residues.

This clonotype was recorded a few times. The V and J genes are TRBV24-1 and TRBJ2-7; D not certain. From germline, CDR1 is KGHDR and CDR2 SFDVKD. CDR3 length: 12 residues. Trimming removed 3 bases at V and 7 bases at J, with 9 bases between. The CDR3 loop reads CATSDDTREQYF. The CDR3 DNA is TGTGCCACCAGTGATGACACGAGGGAGCAGTACTTC.